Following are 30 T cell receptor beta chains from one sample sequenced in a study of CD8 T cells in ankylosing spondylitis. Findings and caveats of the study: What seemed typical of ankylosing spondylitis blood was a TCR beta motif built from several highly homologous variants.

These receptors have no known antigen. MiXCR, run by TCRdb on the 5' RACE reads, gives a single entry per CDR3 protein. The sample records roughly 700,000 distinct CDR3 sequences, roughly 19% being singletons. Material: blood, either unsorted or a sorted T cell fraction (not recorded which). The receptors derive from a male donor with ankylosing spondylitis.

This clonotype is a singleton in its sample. This CDR3 reads CASHRSGFGNEQFF. Here the CDR3 DNA reads TGTGCCAGTCACAGGTCGGGTTTTGGCAATGAGCAGTTCTTC. This chain connects TRBV6-1 to TRBJ2-1; weak D call: TRBD1 (5 bases). The CDR3 loop spans 14 amino acids. The germline V gene encodes CDR1 MNHNS and CDR2 SASEGT. Trimming took off 9 bases at V and 6 bases at J, with 18 bases between the two ends.

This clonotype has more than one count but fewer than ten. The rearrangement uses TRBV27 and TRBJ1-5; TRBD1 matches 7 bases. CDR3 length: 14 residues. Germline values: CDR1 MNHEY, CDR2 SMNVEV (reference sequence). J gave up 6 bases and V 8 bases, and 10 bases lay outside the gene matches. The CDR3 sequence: CASQDRAVGQPQHF. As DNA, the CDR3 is TGTGCCAGCCAAGACAGGGCGGTAGGTCAGCCCCAGCATTTT.

The DNA for the CDR3 is TGTGCCAGCAGCCAAGACGGACTAGCGGGAGGAGGGATCACAGATACGCAGTATTTT. Protein sequence: CASSQDGLAGGGITDTQYF. The chain is built from TRBV4-2 and TRBJ2-3; TRBD2 agrees at 14 bases. The V and J ends lost 0 bases and 2 bases, in that order; junction bases with no gene match: 7. The CDR3 totals 19 residues. The germline gives CDR1 LGHNA, CDR2 YNFKEQ.

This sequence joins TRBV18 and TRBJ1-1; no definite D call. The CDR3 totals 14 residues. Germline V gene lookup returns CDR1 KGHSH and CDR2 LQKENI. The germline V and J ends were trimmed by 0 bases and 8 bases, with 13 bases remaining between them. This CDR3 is CASSPPSPSEEAFF. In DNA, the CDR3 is TGTGCCAGCTCACCACCCTCCCCGAGCGAAGAAGCTTTCTTT.

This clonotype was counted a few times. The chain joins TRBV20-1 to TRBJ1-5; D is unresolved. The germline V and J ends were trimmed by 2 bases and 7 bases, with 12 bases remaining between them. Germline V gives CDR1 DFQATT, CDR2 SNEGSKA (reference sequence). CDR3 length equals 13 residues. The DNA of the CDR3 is TGCAGTGCTAGACCGGGTTCAAGCCAGCCCCAGCATTTT. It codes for CSARPGSSQPQHF.

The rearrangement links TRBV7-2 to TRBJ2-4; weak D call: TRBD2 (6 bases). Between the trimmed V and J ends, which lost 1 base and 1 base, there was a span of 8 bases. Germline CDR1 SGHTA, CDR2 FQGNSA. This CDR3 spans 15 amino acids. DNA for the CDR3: TGTGCCAGCAGCTTAGTTCTAGCGGCCAAAAACATTCAGTACTTC. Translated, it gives CASSLVLAAKNIQYF.

The CDR3 region has the DNA TGCAGCGTTGACCCCAGCAACACCGGGGAGCTGTTTTTT. Its translation is CSVDPSNTGELFF. This chain joins TRBV29-1 and TRBJ2-2; D gene uncertain. Between the trimmed V and J ends, which lost 3 bases and 2 bases, there was a span of 7 bases. Germline V gene data show CDR1 as SQVTM and CDR2 as ANQGSEA. The CDR3 totals 13 residues.

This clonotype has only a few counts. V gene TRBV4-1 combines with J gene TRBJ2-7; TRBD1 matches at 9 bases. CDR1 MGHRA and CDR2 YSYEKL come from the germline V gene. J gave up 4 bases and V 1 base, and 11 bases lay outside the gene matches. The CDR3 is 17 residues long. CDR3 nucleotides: TGCGCCAGCAGCCAAGGGAGCGGACAGGGGCGAGGGTACGAGCAGTACTTC. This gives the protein CASSQGSGQGRGYEQYF.

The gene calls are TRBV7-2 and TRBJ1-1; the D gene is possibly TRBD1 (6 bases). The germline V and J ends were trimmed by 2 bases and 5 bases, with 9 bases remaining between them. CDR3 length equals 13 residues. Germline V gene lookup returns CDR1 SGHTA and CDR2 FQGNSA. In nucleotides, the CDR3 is TGTGCCAGCAGCTTAAGACAGGCGACTGAAGCTTTCTTT. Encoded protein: CASSLRQATEAFF.

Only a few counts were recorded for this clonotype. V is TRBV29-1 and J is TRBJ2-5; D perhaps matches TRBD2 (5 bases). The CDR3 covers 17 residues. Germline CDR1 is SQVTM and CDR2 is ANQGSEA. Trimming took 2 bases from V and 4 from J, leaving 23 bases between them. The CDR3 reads CSVESVSSRAGAETQYF. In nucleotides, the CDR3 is TGCAGCGTTGAAAGCGTTTCCAGCCGGGCGGGCGCAGAGACCCAGTACTTC.

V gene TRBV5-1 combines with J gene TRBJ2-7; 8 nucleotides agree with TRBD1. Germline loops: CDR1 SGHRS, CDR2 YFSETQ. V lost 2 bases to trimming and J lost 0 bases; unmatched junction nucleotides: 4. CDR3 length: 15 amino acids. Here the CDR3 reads CASSLQGEHSYEQYF. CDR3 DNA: TGCGCCAGCAGCTTACAGGGGGAGCACTCCTACGAGCAGTACTTC. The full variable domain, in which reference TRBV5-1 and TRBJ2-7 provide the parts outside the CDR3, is KAGVTQTPRYLIKTRGQQVTLSCSPISGHRSVSWYQQTPGQGLQFLFEYFSETQRNKGNFPGRFSGRQFSNSRSEMNVSTLELGDSALYLCASSLQGEHSYEQYFGPGTRLTVT.

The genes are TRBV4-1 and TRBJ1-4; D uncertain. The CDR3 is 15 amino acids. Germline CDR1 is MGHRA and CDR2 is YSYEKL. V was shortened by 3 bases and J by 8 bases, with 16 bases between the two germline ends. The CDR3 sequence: CASSHPRRGGEKLFF. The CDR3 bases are TGCGCCAGCAGCCACCCTAGGCGGGGAGGCGAAAAACTGTTTTTT.

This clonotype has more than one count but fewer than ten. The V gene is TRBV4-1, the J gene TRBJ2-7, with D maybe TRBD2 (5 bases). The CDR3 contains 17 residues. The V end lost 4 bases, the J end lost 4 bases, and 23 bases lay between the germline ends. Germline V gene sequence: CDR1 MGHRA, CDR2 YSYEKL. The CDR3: CASSLDKGLLDYYEQYF. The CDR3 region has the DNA TGCGCCAGCAGCCTAGACAAAGGACTCCTAGACTATTACGAGCAGTACTTC.

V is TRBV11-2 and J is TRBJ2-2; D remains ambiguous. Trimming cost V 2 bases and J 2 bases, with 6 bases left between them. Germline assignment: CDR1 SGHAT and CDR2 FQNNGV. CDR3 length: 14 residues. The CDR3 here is CASSLITNTGELFF. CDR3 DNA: TGTGCCAGCAGCTTAATAACAAACACCGGGGAGCTGTTTTTT.

The CDR3 DNA follows: TGCAGTGCCAGTAAAGTGGGGGAGGCTGGAAACACCATATATTTT. It encodes CSASKVGEAGNTIYF. The chain links TRBV20-1 to TRBJ1-3, with TRBD1 as a possible D gene (5 bases). The germline V gene encodes CDR1 DFQATT and CDR2 SNEGSKA (reference sequence). CDR3 size: 15 residues. Deletions cut 6 bases from V and 2 bases from J, with 17 bases between.

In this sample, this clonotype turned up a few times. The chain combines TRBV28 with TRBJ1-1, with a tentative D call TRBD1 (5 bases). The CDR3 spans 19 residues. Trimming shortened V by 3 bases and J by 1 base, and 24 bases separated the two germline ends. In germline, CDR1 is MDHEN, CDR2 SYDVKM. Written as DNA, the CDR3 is TGTGCCAGCAGTTTCCCGAAGACTAATATCCGGGACGGGAACACTGAAGCTTTCTTT. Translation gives CASSFPKTNIRDGNTEAFF. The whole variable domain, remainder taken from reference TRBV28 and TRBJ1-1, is DVKVTQSSRYLVKRTGEKVFLECVQDMDHENMFWYRQDPGLGLRLIYFSYDVKMKEKGDIPEGYSVSREKKERFSLILESASTNQTSMYLCASSFPKTNIRDGNTEAFFGQGTRLTVV.

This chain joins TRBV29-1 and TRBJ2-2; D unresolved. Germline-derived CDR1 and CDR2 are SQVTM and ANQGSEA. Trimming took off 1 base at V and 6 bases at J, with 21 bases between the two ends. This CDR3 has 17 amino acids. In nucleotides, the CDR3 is TGCAGCGTTGAAGGCCCTCAAGGTACCCCCCAGGCCGGGGAGCTGTTTTTT. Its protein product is CSVEGPQGTPQAGELFF.

Here the CDR3 DNA reads TGTGCCAGCAGCTTATTGCTAGCGGGTGGCAATGAGCAGTTCTTC. Residues: CASSLLLAGGNEQFF. The J gene is TRBJ2-1, the V gene TRBV11-2; TRBD2 matches at 8 bases. After removal of 2 bases from V and 6 bases from J, the junction contained 6 bases not matched to a gene. The CDR3 has 15 residues. Germline loops: CDR1 SGHAT, CDR2 FQNNGV.

In DNA, the CDR3 is TGTGCCAGCAGTTACTCTGGGCAGGGCGGGTTGATCGAGCAGTACTTC. Amino acid sequence: CASSYSGQGGLIEQYF. The chain recombines TRBV6-5 with TRBJ2-7; D is possibly TRBD1 or TRBD2 (5 bases each). Germline-derived CDR1 and CDR2 are MNHEY and SVGAGI. CDR3 length: 16 residues. V shed 0 bases and J shed 6 bases, with 18 bases lying between them.

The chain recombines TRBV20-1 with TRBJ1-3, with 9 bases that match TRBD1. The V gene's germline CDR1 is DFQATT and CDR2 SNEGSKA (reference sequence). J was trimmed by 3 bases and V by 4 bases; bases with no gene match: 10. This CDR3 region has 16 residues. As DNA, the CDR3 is TGCAGTGCTATCGGCCCGACGGACAGGGGTGGAAACACCATATATTTT. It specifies CSAIGPTDRGGNTIYF.

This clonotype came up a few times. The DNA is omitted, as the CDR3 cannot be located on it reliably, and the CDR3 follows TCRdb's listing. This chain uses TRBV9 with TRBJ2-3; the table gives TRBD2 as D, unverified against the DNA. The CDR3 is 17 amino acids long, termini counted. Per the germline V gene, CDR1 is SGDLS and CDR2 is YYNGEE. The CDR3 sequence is CASSPRDFGAGTDTQYF.

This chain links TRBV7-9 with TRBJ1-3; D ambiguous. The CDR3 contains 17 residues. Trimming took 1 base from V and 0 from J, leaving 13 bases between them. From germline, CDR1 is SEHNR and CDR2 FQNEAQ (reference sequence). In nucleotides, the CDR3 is TGTGCCAGCAGCTTAGAGGCCAGCCACTACTCTGGAAACACCATATATTTT. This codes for CASSLEASHYSGNTIYF.

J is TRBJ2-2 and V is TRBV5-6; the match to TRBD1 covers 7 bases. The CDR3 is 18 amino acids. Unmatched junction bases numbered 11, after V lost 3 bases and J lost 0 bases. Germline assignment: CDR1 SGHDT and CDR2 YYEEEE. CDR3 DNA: TGTGCCAGCAGCTCCCAGGGGGTCCACTTTCCGAACACCGGGGAGCTGTTTTTT. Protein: CASSSQGVHFPNTGELFF.

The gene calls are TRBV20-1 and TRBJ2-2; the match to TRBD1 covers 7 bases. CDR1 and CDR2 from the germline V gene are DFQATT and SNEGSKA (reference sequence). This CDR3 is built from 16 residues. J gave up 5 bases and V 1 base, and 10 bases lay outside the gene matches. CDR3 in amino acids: CSARAFVGQATGELFF. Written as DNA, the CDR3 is TGCAGTGCTAGAGCATTCGTCGGACAGGCGACCGGGGAGCTGTTTTTT.

CDR3 region: CSTRAAYNEQFF. CDR3 in DNA: TGCAGCACTAGAGCTGCCTACAATGAGCAGTTCTTC. This sequence joins TRBV29-1 and TRBJ2-1; tentative D call: TRBD2 (5 bases). Trimming stripped 8 bases from V and 2 bases from J, with 10 bases between. The CDR3 runs 12 residues. Per germline, CDR1 SQVTM and CDR2 ANQGSEA.

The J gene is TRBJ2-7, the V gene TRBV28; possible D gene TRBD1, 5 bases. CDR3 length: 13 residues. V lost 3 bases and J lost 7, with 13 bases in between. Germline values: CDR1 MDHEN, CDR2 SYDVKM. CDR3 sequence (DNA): TGTGCCAGCAGTTTTATGGCGGCAGGGGAGCAGTACTTC. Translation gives CASSFMAAGEQYF.

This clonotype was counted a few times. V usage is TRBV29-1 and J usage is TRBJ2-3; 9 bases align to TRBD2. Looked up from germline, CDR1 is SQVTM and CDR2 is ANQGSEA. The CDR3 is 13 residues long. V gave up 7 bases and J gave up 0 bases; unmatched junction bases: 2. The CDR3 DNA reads TGCAGCGCGAGCGGGAGGAGCACAGATACGCAGTATTTT. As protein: CSASGRSTDTQYF.

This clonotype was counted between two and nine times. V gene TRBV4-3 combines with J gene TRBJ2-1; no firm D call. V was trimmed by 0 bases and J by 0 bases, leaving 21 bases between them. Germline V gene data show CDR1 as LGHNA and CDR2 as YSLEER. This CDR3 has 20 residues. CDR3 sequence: CASSQDLGRPGPSSYNEQFF. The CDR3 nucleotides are TGCGCCAGCAGCCAAGATTTAGGGCGGCCGGGCCCGAGCTCCTACAATGAGCAGTTCTTC.

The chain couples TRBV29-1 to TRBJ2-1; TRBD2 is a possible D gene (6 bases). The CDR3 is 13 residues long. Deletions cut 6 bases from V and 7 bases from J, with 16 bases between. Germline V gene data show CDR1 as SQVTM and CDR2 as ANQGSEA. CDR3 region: CSVGEAEWNEQFF. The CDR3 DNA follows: TGCAGCGTCGGGGAGGCGGAGTGGAATGAGCAGTTCTTC.

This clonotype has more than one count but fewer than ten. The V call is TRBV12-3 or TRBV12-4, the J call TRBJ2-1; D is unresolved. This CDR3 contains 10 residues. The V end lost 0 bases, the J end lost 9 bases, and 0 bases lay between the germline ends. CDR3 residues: CASSLAEQFF. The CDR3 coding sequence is TGTGCCAGCAGTTTAGCTGAGCAGTTCTTC.